This TCR beta chain was observed in a study of cytomegalovirus exposure and HLA in healthy donors. Study background: Of all 400 or so donors who were genotyped, roughly 81% belonged to the Caucasian-associated ancestry cluster. Findings and caveats of the study: In terms of immune exposure information, only CMV serostatus was available. Later analysis revealed greater clonal expansion in HLA-associated TCR beta chains than in equally common others.

Of note for this clone: Its target is not known.

Germline CDR1 is SGHTA and CDR2 is FQGNSA. Trimming shortened V by 6 bases and J by 2 bases, and 11 bases separated the two germline ends. This CDR3 contains 14 residues. Both 60 Vbeta primers and 13 Jbeta primers went into the PCR. This table comes from immunoSEQ multiplex PCR, and its TCRdb copy is limited to in-frame clones, with some not included. Among 150,000 or so clones listed, 72% were seen once. The J gene is TRBJ1-5, the V gene TRBV7-2; a possible D gene is TRBD1 (5 bases). The sample consisted of PBMCs. The TCR sequence derives from a human donor in good health. In DNA, the CDR3 is TGTGCCAGCAGTCCTCAGGGTCGCAATCAGCCCCAGCATTTT. Encoded protein: CASSPQGRNQPQHF.